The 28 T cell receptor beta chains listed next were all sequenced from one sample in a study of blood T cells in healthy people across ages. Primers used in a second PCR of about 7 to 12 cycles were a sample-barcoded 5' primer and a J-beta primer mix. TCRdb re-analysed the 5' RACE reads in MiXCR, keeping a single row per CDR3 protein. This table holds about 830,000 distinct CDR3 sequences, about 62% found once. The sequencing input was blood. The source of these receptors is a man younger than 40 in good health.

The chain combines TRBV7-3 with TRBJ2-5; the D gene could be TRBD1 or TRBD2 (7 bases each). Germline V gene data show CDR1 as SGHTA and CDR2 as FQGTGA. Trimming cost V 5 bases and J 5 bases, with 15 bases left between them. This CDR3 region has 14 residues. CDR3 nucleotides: TGTGCCAGCAGCCCCAGGGGGGGCGTTGAGACCCAGTACTTC. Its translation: CASSPRGGVETQYF.

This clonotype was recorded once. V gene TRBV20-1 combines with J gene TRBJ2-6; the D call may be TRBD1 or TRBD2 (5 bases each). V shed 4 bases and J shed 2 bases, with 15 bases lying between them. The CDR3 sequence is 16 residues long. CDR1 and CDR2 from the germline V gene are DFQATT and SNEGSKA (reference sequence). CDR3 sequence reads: CSAKERGPTGANVLTF. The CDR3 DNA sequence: TGCAGTGCTAAGGAAAGGGGACCTACTGGGGCCAACGTCCTGACTTTC.

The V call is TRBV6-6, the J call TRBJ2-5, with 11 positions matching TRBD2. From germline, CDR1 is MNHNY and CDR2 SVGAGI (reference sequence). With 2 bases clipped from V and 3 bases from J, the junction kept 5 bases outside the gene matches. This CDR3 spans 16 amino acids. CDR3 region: CASSYGLAGGEETQYF. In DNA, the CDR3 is TGTGCCAGCAGTTACGGGCTAGCGGGGGGCGAAGAGACCCAGTACTTC.

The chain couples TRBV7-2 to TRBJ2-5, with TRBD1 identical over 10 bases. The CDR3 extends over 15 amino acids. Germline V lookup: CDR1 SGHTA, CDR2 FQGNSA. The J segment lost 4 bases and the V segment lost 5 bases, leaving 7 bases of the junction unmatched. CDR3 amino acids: CASSHPGQGLETQYF. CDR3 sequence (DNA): TGTGCCAGCAGCCATCCGGGACAGGGGTTAGAGACCCAGTACTTC.

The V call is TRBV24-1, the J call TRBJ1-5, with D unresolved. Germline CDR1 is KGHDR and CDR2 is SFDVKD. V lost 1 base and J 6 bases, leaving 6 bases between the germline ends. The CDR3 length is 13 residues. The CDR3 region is CATSDFGAQPQHF. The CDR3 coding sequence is TGTGCCACCAGTGATTTTGGAGCTCAGCCCCAGCATTTT.

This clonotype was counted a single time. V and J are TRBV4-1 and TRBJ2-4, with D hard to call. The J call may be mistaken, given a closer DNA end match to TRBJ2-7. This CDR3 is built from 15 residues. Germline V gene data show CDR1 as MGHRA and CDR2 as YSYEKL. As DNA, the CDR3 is TGCGCCAGCAGCCAAGATCTCGCGCTTTTCTACGAGCAGTACTTC. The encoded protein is CASSQDLALFYEQYF.

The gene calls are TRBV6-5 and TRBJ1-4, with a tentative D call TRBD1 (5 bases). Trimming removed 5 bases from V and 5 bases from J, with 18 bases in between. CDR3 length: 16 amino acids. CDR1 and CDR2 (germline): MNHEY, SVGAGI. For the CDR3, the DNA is TGTGCCAGCAGTACCACAGGTTTTCAGTCAAATGAAAAACTGTTTTTT. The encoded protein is CASSTTGFQSNEKLFF.

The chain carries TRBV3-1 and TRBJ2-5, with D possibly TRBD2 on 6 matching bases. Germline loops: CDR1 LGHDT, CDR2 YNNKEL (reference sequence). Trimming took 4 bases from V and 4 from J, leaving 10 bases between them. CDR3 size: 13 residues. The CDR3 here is CASSRGVIETQYF. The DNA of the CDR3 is TGTGCCAGCAGCCGGGGGGTAATAGAGACCCAGTACTTC.

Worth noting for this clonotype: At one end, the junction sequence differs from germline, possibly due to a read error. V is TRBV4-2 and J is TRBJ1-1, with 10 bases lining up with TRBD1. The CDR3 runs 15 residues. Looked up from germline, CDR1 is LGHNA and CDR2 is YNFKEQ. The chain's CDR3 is CASSQGGTGAFEVFF. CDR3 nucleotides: TGTGCCAGCAGCCAAGGGGGGACAGGGGCATTTGAAGTTTTCTTT.

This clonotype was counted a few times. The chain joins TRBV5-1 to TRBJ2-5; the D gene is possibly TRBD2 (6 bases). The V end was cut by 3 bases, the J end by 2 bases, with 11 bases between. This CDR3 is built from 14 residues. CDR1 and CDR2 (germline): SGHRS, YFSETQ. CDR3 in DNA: TGCGCCAGCAGCTACGGGAGCGAGCAAGAGACCCAGTACTTC. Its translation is CASSYGSEQETQYF.

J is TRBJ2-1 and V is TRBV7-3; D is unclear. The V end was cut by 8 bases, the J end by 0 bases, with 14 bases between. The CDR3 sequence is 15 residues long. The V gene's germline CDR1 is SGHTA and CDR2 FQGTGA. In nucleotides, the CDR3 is TGTGCCAGCTCGAACCCAACTAACTCCTACAATGAGCAGTTCTTC. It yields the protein CASSNPTNSYNEQFF. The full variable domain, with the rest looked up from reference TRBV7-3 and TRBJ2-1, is GAGVSQTPSNKVTEKGKYVELRCDPISGHTALYWYRQSLGQGPEFLIYFQGTGAADDSGLPNDRFFAVRPEGSVSTLKIQRTERGDSAVYLCASSNPTNSYNEQFFGPGTRLTVL.

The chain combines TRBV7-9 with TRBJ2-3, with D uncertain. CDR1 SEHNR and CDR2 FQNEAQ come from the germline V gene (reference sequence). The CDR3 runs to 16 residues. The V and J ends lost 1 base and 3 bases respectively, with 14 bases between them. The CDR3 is CASSLVALGMTDTQYF. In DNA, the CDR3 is TGTGCCAGCAGCTTAGTTGCGCTAGGGATGACAGATACGCAGTATTTT.

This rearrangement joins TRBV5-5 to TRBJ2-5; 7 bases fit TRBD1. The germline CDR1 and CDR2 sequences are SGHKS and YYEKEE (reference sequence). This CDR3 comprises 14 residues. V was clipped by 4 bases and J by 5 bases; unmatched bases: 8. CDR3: CASSSHRGLETQYF. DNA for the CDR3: TGTGCCAGCAGCAGCCACAGGGGATTGGAGACCCAGTACTTC.

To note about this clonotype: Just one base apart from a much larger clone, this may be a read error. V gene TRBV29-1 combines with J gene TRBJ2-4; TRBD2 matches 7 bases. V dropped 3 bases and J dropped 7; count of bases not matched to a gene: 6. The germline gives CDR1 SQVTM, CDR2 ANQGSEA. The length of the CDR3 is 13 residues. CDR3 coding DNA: TGCAGCGTTGACGAATGGCGGGGGAACATTCAGTACTTC. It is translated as CSVDEWRGNIQYF. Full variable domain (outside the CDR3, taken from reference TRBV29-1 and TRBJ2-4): SAVISQKPSRDICQRGTSLTIQCQVDSQVTMMFWYRQQPGQSLTLIATANQGSEATYESGFVIDKFPISRPNLTFSTLTVSNMSPEDSSIYLCSVDEWRGNIQYFGAGTRLSVL.

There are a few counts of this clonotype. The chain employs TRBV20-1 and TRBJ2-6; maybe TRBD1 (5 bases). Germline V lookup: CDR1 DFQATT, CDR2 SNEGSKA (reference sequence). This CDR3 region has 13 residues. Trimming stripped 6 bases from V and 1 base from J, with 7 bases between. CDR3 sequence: CSAPGSGANVLTF. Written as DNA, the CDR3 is TGCAGTGCACCAGGGTCTGGGGCCAACGTCCTGACTTTC.

The CDR3 DNA sequence: TGTGCCAGCAGTTCCCAGTCCCTGGGTCCAGATACGCAGTATTTT. Its protein product is CASSSQSLGPDTQYF. The J gene is TRBJ2-3, the V gene TRBV12-3 or TRBV12-4; D unresolved. The CDR3 runs to 15 residues. The V end was cut by 4 bases, the J end by 4 bases, with 15 bases between.

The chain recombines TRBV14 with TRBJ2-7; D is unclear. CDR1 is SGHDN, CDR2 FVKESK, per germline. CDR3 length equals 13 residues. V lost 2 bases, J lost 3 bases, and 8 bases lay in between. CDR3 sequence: CASSQFQYYEQYF. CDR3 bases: TGTGCCAGCAGCCAATTCCAGTACTACGAGCAGTACTTC.

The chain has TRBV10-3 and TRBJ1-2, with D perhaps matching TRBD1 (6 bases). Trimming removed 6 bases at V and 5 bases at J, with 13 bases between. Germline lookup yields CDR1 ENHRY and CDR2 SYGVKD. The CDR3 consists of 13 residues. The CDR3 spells CAIRDSALYGYTF. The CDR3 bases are TGTGCCATCAGGGACAGCGCTCTTTATGGCTACACCTTC.

The CDR3 coding sequence is TGTGCCAGCAGTTACCCGGGGACAGCGGGGGGCGGCTACACCTTC. The encoded protein is CASSYPGTAGGGYTF. The gene calls are TRBV7-2 and TRBJ1-2; 7 nucleotides line up with TRBD1. The germline gives CDR1 SGHTA, CDR2 FQGNSA. V dropped 6 bases and J dropped 8; count of bases not matched to a gene: 15. The CDR3 is 15 amino acids.

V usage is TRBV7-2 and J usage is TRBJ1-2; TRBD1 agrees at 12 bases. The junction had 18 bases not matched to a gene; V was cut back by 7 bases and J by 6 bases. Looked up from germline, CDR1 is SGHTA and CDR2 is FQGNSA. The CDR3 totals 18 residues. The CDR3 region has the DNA TGTGCCAGCACCCCATCACATGGGACAGGGGGCGCACAAGATGGCTACACCTTC. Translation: CASTPSHGTGGAQDGYTF.

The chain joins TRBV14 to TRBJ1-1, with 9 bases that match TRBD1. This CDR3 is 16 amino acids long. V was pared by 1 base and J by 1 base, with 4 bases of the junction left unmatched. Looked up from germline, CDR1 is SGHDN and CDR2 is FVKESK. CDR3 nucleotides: TGTGCCAGCAGCCAAGCGGGGACAGGGCGGAACACTGAAGCTTTCTTT. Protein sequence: CASSQAGTGRNTEAFF.

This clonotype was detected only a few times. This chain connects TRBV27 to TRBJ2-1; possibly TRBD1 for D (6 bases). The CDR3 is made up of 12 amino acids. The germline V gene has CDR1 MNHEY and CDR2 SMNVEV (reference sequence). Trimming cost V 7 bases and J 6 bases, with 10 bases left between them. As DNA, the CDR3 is TGTGCCAGCACCGGGACATTCAATGAGCAGTTCTTC. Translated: CASTGTFNEQFF.

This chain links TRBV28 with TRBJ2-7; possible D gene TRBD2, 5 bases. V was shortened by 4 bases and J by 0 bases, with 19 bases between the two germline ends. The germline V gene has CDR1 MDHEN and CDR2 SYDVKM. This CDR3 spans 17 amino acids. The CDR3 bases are TGTGCCAGCAGTTCCATCCTGGACTCCGCCCACTCCTACGAGCAGTACTTC. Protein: CASSSILDSAHSYEQYF.

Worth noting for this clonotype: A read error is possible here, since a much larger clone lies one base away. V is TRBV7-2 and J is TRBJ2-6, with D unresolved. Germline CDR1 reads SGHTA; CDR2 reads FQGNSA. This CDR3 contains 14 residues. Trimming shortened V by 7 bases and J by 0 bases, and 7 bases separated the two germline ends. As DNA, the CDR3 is TGTGCCAGCACCTTCAGCTCTGGGGCCAACGTCCTGACTTTC. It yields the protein CASTFSSGANVLTF.

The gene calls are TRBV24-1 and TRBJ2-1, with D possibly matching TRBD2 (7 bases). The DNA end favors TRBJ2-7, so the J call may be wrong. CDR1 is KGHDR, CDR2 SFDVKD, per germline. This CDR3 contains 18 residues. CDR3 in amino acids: CATSDPSAEGGIYNEQYF. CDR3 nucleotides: TGTGCCACCAGTGATCCCTCAGCGGAGGGGGGGATCTACAATGAGCAGTACTTC.

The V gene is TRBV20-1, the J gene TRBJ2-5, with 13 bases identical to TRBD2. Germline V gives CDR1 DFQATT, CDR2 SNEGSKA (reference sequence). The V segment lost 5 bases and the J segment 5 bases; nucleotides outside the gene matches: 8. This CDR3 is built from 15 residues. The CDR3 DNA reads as TGCAGTGCTCGATGGACTAGCGGGGGTTCCGAGACCCAGTACTTC. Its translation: CSARWTSGGSETQYF.

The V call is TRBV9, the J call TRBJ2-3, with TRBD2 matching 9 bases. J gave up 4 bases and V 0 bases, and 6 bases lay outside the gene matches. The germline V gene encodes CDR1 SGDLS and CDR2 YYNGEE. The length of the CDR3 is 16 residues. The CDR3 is CASSVGAGGPPDTQYF. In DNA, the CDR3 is TGTGCCAGCAGCGTAGGGGCGGGAGGGCCCCCAGATACGCAGTATTTT.

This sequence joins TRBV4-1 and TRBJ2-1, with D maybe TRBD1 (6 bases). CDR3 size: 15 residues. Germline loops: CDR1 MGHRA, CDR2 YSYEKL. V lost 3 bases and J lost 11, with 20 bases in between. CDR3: CASSQTGPSYKKQFF. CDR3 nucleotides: TGCGCCAGCAGCCAGACAGGACCTTCCTACAAGAAGCAGTTCTTC.